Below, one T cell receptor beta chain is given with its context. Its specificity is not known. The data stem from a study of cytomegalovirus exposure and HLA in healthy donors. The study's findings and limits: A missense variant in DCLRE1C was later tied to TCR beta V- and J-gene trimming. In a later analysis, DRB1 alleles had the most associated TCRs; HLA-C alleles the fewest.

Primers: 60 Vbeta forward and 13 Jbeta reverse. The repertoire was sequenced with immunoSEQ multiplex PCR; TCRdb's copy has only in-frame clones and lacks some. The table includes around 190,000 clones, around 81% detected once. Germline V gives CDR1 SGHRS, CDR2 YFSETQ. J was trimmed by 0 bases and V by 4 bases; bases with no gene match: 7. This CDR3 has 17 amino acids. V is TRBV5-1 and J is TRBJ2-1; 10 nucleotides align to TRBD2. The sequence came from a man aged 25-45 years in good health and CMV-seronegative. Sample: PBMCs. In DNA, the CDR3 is TGCGCCAGCAGCCCGGGACTAGCGCCGAGCTCCTACAATGAGCAGTTCTTC. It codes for CASSPGLAPSSYNEQFF.